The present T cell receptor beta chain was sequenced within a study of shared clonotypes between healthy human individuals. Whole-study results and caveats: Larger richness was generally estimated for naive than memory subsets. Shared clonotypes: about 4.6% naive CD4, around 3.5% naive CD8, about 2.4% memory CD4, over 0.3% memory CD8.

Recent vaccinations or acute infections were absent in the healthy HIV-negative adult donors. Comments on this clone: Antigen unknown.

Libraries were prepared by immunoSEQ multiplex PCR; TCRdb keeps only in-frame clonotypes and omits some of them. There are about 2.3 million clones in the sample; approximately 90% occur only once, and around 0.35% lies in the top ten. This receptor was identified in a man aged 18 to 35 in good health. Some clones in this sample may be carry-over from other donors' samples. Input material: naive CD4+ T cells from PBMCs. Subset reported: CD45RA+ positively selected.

The CDR3 DNA reads TGCGCCAGCAGCCGAACACTAGCGGGAGGTGACGGGGAGCTGTTTTTT. Residues: CASSRTLAGGDGELFF. The chain uses TRBV4-3 and TRBJ2-2; 12 nucleotides line up with TRBD2. V shed 4 bases and J 7 bases; nucleotides not matched to a gene: 7. This CDR3 spans 16 amino acids. Germline CDR1 is LGHNA and CDR2 is YSLEER.